The entry below gives a single TCR beta chain sequence along with its context. The data belong to a study of cytomegalovirus exposure and HLA in healthy donors. In the PCR, 60 Vbeta and 13 Jbeta primers were used. Only in-frame clones appear in the TCRdb table, and some are missing; sequencing was by immunoSEQ multiplex PCR. The sample carries 110,000 or so clones, around 75% recorded once. Sequenced: PBMCs. This sequence was found in a man aged 30 to 39 in good health and CMV-seropositive.

CDR3 DNA sequence: TGTGCCGCAGGGGGAGGAAACACCATATATTTT. Translating gives CAAGGGNTIYF. This chain connects TRBV7-9 to TRBJ1-3, with 7 bases that match TRBD1. V trimming: 11 bases; J trimming: 4 bases; junction bases outside the gene matches: 2. This CDR3 comprises 11 residues. Germline-derived CDR1 and CDR2 are SEHNR and FQNEAQ (reference sequence). Full variable domain (remainder filled in from reference TRBV7-9 and TRBJ1-3): DTGVSQNPRHKITKRGQNVTFRCDPISEHNRLYWYRQTLGQGPEFLTYFQNEAQLEKSRLLSDRFSAERPKGSFSTLEIQRTEQGDSAMYLCAAGGGNTIYFGEGSWLTVV.